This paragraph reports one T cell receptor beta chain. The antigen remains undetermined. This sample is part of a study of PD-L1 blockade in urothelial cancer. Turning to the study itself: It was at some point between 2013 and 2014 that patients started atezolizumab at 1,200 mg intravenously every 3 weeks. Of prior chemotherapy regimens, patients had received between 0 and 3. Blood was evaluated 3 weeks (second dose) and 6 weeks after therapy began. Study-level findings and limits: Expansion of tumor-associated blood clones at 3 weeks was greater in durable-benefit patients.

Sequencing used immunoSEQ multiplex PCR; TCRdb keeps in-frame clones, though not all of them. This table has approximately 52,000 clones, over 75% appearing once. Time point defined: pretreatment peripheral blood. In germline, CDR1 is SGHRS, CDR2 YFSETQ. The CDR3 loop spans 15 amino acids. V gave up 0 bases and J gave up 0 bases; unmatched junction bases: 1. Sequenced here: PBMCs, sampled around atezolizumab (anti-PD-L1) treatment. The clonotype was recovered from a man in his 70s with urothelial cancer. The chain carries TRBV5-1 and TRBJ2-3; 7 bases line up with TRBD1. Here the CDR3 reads CASSLAGQSTDTQYF. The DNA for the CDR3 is TGCGCCAGCAGCTTGGCGGGACAGAGCACAGATACGCAGTATTTT.